This entry describes one TCR beta chain. The sample is drawn from a study of blood T cell repertoires in COVID-19. The repertoire was sequenced with immunoSEQ multiplex PCR; TCRdb's copy has only in-frame clones and lacks some. The sample has about 200,000 clones, approximately 89% seen once. With 10 bases removed from V and 1 base from J, the gap between germline ends came to 10 bases. The length of the CDR3 is 12 residues. Sequencing used PBMCs or T cells enriched from blood (not recorded which). The rearrangement links TRBV12-3 or TRBV12-4 to TRBJ1-1, with D unresolved. This TCR derives from a woman in her forties with acute COVID-19. CDR3 protein: CAIRHRNTEAFF. The CDR3, as DNA: TGTGCCATTCGACACAGGAACACTGAAGCTTTCTTT.